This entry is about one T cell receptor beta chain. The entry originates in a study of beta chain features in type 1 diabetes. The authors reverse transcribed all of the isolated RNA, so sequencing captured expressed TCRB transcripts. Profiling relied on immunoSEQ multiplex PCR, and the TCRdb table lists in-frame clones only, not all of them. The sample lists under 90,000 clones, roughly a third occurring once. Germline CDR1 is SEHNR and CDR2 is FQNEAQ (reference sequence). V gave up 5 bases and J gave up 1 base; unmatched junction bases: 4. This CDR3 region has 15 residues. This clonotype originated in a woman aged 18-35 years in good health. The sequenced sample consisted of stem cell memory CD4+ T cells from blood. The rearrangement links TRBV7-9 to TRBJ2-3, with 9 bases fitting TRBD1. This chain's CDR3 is CASSTRTGGTDTQYF. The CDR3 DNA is TGTGCCAGCAGCACCCGGACAGGGGGCACAGATACGCAGTATTTT. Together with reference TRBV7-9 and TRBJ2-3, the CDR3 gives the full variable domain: DTGVSQNPRHKITKRGQNVTFRCDPISEHNRLYWYRQTLGQGPEFLTYFQNEAQLEKSRLLSDRFSAERPKGSFSTLEIQRTEQGDSAMYLCASSTRTGGTDTQYFGPGTRLTVL.